This T cell receptor beta chain emerged from a study of blood T cell repertoires in COVID-19. At the level of the study: Some COVID-19 samples were acute and others convalescent; all came from the United States, Italy and Spain. Sample material is recorded as cDNA or gDNA derived from T cells, B-cell-depleted T cells, or PBMCs.

As processed by the authors: The assay estimated nucleated cells by amplifying reference gene primers. The assay was immunoSEQ multiplex PCR, and TCRdb's table has in-frame clones only and misses some. V, J and clone size were drawn from that table, and D and trimming were deduced from the DNA. The table has some 71,000 clones, roughly 88% seen once; the top ten hold 2%. The sample was peripheral blood. This receptor was identified in a man younger than 45 with acute or convalescent COVID-19.

CDR3 in amino acids: CASSWTRTEAFF. The CDR3 coding sequence is TGTGCCAGCAGTTGGACACGCACCGAAGCTTTCTTT. The rearrangement joins TRBV6-5 to TRBJ1-1, with a tentative D call TRBD1 (5 bases). The ends were cut back, 4 bases at V and 8 bases at J, with 11 bases in the middle. Germline CDR1 is MNHEY and CDR2 is SVGAGI. CDR3 length equals 12 residues.